The 25 T cell receptor beta chains given below trace back to one sample, sequenced in a study of shared clonotypes between healthy human individuals. Clones were read by immunoSEQ multiplex PCR, and TCRdb kept only the in-frame ones, dropping some. The table records about 1 million clones, roughly 70% of them present only once. Sequencing used memory CD4+ T cells sorted from blood. Regarding subset: CD45RA-negative fraction. These TCRs come from a man aged 18 to 29 in good health.

In this sample, this clone turned up once. This chain links TRBV10-2 with TRBJ2-1; D may be TRBD1 (5 bases). V shed 5 bases and J shed 8 bases, with 7 bases lying between them. The germline CDR1 and CDR2 sequences are WSHSY and SAAADI. The CDR3 length is 11 residues. The CDR3 nucleotides read TGCGCCAGCAGTCAGGGCTATGAGCAGTTCTTC. This encodes CASSQGYEQFF.

This clone was seen many times. The chain recombines TRBV5-1 with TRBJ2-5, with 15 bases that match TRBD2. Germline assignment: CDR1 SGHRS and CDR2 YFSETQ. This CDR3 is 18 amino acids long. J lost 1 base, V lost 4 bases, and 8 bases had no gene match. The CDR3 loop is CASSPGTSGGRVQETQYF. The CDR3 DNA reads as TGCGCCAGCAGCCCCGGGACTAGCGGGGGGAGGGTCCAAGAGACCCAGTACTTC.

The V gene is TRBV30, the J gene TRBJ1-5; D is perhaps TRBD1 (6 bases). Germline V gives CDR1 GTSNPN, CDR2 SVGIG (reference sequence). V lost 1 base, J lost 6 bases, and 10 bases lay in between. This CDR3 has 13 residues. The CDR3 sequence is CAWSDRGSQPQHF. The DNA of the CDR3 is TGTGCCTGGAGTGATAGGGGGAGTCAGCCCCAGCATTTT.

The chain has TRBV21-1 and TRBJ1-6; TRBD1, as called in the table, went unchecked against the DNA. TRBV21-1 is designated a pseudogene. The CDR3 loop spans 17 amino acids. CDR3 in amino acids: CASSKGNRVVHNSPLHF. Here the CDR3 DNA reads TGTGCCAGCAGCAAAGGTAACAGGGTAGTACATAATTCACCCCTCCACTTT.

Details on this clone: The junction departs from the called germline gene at one end, perhaps through a read error. Other nucleotide sequences from this sample produce the same CDR3. V and J are TRBV30 and TRBJ1-6; D unclear. Germline loops: CDR1 GTSNPN, CDR2 SVGIG (reference sequence). This CDR3 has 11 amino acids. The CDR3 DNA sequence: TGCGCCTGGAGTGATAATTCACCCCTCCACTTT. It yields the protein CAWSDNSPLHF.

Regarding this clone: Distinct nucleotide sequences in the sample also encode this CDR3. The chain links TRBV5-1 to TRBJ2-5; a possible D gene is TRBD2 (5 bases). The CDR3 loop spans 14 amino acids. V lost 2 bases and J 2 bases, leaving 10 bases between the germline ends. Germline V lookup: CDR1 SGHRS, CDR2 YFSETQ. CDR3 DNA: TGCGCCAGCAGCTTCGGACTCCTGCAAGAGACCCAGTACTTC. Protein: CASSFGLLQETQYF.

The chain carries TRBV28 and TRBJ1-2; the match to TRBD1 covers 11 bases. Germline V CDR1 and CDR2: MDHEN, SYDVKM. The CDR3 consists of 14 residues. V shed 4 bases and J 8 bases; nucleotides not matched to a gene: 6. The CDR3 nucleotides read TGTGCCAGCAGTTCAGGACAGGGGGCTGGGGGCTACACCTTC. Encoded protein: CASSSGQGAGGYTF.

The chain is built from TRBV9 and TRBJ1-6, with 10 nucleotides matching TRBD1. Per the germline V gene, CDR1 is SGDLS and CDR2 is YYNGEE. V was pared by 3 bases and J by 6 bases, with 3 bases of the junction left unmatched. The CDR3 runs 15 residues. DNA of the CDR3: TGTGCCAGCAGCGCCCGGACAGGGGGTAATTCACCCCTCCACTTT. It encodes CASSARTGGNSPLHF.

The chain links TRBV6-5 to TRBJ2-7; D remains unclear. Trimming cost V 5 bases and J 0 bases, with 8 bases left between them. Germline values: CDR1 MNHEY, CDR2 SVGAGI. This CDR3 region has 13 residues. The CDR3 reads CASSTQNSYEQYF. CDR3 bases: TGTGCCAGCAGTACCCAGAACTCCTACGAGCAGTACTTC.

V is TRBV12-1 and J is TRBJ2-7; the table names TRBD2, a call not compared with the DNA. TRBV12-1 is marked as a pseudogene. The CDR3 extends over 18 amino acids. CDR3 DNA: TGTGCCAGCAGCTTACTAGCGGGAGGTCGATGGGGGAGCTACGAGCAGTACTTC. This codes for CASSLLAGGRWGSYEQYF.

This clone was counted only a few times. CDR3 residues: CASSESGAHGYTF. The DNA for the CDR3 is TGTGCCAGCAGTGAATCAGGGGCTCATGGCTACACCTTC. The chain joins TRBV25-1 to TRBJ1-2, with a possible D match to TRBD1 (6 bases). Germline CDR1 is MGHDK and CDR2 is SYGVNS. V shed 1 base and J shed 6 bases, with 9 bases lying between them. CDR3 length: 13 amino acids.

The CDR3, as DNA: TGTGCCAGCAGTGAAGTCAGGGCTCACACTGAAGCTTTCTTT. As protein: CASSEVRAHTEAFF. The chain uses TRBV6-1 and TRBJ1-1; tentative D call: TRBD1 (5 bases). There are 14 residues in the CDR3. The V end lost 1 base, the J end lost 3 bases, and 9 bases lay between the germline ends. Germline V gives CDR1 MNHNS, CDR2 SASEGT.

J is TRBJ2-1 and V is TRBV5-1; the D gene is possibly TRBD2 (5 bases). This CDR3 spans 13 amino acids. The V end was cut by 7 bases, the J end by 5 bases, with 13 bases between. Looked up from germline, CDR1 is SGHRS and CDR2 is YFSETQ. The CDR3 is CASYGNGNNEQFF. The CDR3 coding sequence is TGCGCCAGCTACGGGAATGGAAACAATGAGCAGTTCTTC.

V usage is TRBV14 and J usage is TRBJ2-1; 10 bases agree with TRBD1. The CDR3 spans 16 residues. V was clipped by 4 bases and J by 6 bases; unmatched bases: 9. Germline assignment: CDR1 SGHDN and CDR2 FVKESK. CDR3 residues: CASSPTGGRVINEQFF. The CDR3 DNA reads TGTGCCAGCAGCCCGACAGGGGGCCGCGTCATCAATGAGCAGTTCTTC.

The rearrangement joins TRBV14 to TRBJ2-1, with D uncertain. The CDR3 is 16 amino acids. Germline values: CDR1 SGHDN, CDR2 FVKESK. V was shortened by 0 bases and J by 0 bases, with 9 bases between the two germline ends. The CDR3 DNA reads TGTGCCAGCAGCCAAGATATGGGTGCCTCCTACAATGAGCAGTTCTTC. Its translation: CASSQDMGASYNEQFF. Variable domain in full (rest from reference TRBV14 and TRBJ2-1): EAGVTQFPSHSVIEKGQTVTLRCDPISGHDNLYWYRRVMGKEIKFLLHFVKESKQDESGMPNNRFLAERTGGTYSTLKVQPAELEDSGVYFCASSQDMGASYNEQFFGPGTRLTVL.

The chain links TRBV15 to TRBJ2-6; the D is unclear. V was cut by 5 bases and J by 5 bases, with 7 bases left in between. The germline gives CDR1 LNHNV, CDR2 YYDKDF (reference sequence). CDR3 length: 13 amino acids. The CDR3 reads CATSQDRANVLTF. CDR3 nucleotide sequence: TGTGCCACCAGCCAGGACCGGGCCAACGTCCTGACTTTC. Variable domain in full (rest from reference TRBV15 and TRBJ2-6): DAMVIQNPRYQVTQFGKPVTLSCSQTLNHNVMYWYQQKSSQAPKLLFHYYDKDFNNEADTPDNFQSRRPNTSFCFLDIRSPGLGDTAMYLCATSQDRANVLTFGAGSRLTVL.

This CDR3 reads CASTSASVNYGYTF. The DNA of the CDR3 is TGTGCCAGTACCTCCGCCAGCGTTAACTATGGCTACACCTTC. The rearrangement joins TRBV19 to TRBJ1-2; D is ambiguous. The V end lost 7 bases, the J end lost 1 base, and 13 bases lay between the germline ends. The CDR3 is made up of 14 amino acids. Germline V gives CDR1 LNHDA, CDR2 SQIVND (reference sequence). The variable domain in full, completed from reference TRBV19 and TRBJ1-2, reads DGGITQSPKYLFRKEGQNVTLSCEQNLNHDAMYWYRQDPGQGLRLIYYSQIVNDFQKGDIAEGYSVSREKKESFPLTVTSAQKNPTAFYLCASTSASVNYGYTFGSGTRLTVV.

The chain has TRBV9 and TRBJ2-1; D gene unclear. CDR1 and CDR2 (germline): SGDLS, YYNGEE. This CDR3 has 15 residues. Between the trimmed V and J ends, which lost 0 bases and 0 bases, there was a span of 7 bases. CDR3 sequence: CASSVGPSSYNEQFF. CDR3 nucleotides: TGTGCCAGCAGCGTAGGACCTAGCTCCTACAATGAGCAGTTCTTC.

This sequence joins TRBV5-1 and TRBJ1-5; TRBD1 is a possible D gene (5 bases). The germline V and J ends were trimmed by 4 bases and 5 bases, with 16 bases remaining between them. Germline-derived CDR1 and CDR2 are SGHRS and YFSETQ. This CDR3 is 15 amino acids long. This CDR3 is CASSGAGRPDQPQHF. The CDR3 DNA reads as TGCGCCAGCAGCGGGGCAGGGAGACCAGATCAGCCCCAGCATTTT.

This chain connects TRBV5-1 to TRBJ2-1, with 10 bases matching TRBD2. The length of the CDR3 is 15 residues. CDR1 is SGHRS and CDR2 is YFSETQ in the germline V gene. V was clipped by 5 bases and J by 4 bases; unmatched bases: 6. Written as DNA, the CDR3 is TGCGCCAGCAGACCCGGGACTAGCGCATACAATGAGCAGTTCTTC. Encoded protein: CASRPGTSAYNEQFF.

To note about this clone: The sample has other DNA sequences that encode this CDR3 too. This chain uses TRBV7-6 with TRBJ1-2; 8 positions agree with TRBD1. Germline assignment: CDR1 SGHVS and CDR2 FNYEAQ. The CDR3 sequence is 15 residues long. V trimming: 5 bases; J trimming: 3 bases; junction bases outside the gene matches: 8. The CDR3, as DNA: TGTGCCAGCAGCCGCACGGGACAGGCGGACTATGGCTACACCTTC. Protein: CASSRTGQADYGYTF.

The table lists this clone with many counts. The J gene is TRBJ2-7, the V gene TRBV30; no reliable D call. The V gene lost 3 bases and the J gene lost 1 base, with 4 bases spanning the gap. CDR1 is GTSNPN and CDR2 is SVGIG in the germline V gene (reference sequence). The CDR3 is 11 residues long. The CDR3 here is CAWRVSYEQYF. DNA for the CDR3: TGTGCCTGGAGAGTATCCTACGAGCAGTACTTC.

This chain joins TRBV30 and TRBJ1-5, with D maybe TRBD1 (6 bases). The germline V gene has CDR1 GTSNPN and CDR2 SVGIG (reference sequence). V was pared by 0 bases and J by 3 bases, with 12 bases between. The CDR3 has 15 residues. The CDR3 region has the DNA TGTGCCTGGAGTGTGGGGGCCGGAGACAATCAGCCCCAGCATTTT. Protein sequence: CAWSVGAGDNQPQHF.

The chain has TRBV21-1 and TRBJ2-3; TRBD2, as called in the table, went unchecked against the DNA. TRBV21-1 is flagged as a pseudogene. This CDR3 contains 13 residues. The CDR3 DNA is TGTGCCAGCAGCTTCCGGGAAGGGAATACGCAGTATTTT. Translation: CASSFREGNTQYF.

The V call is TRBV10-3, the J call TRBJ2-3; D unclear. The germline CDR1 and CDR2 sequences are ENHRY and SYGVKD. Trimming took 8 bases from V and 3 from J, leaving 6 bases between them. This CDR3 is 11 amino acids long. CDR3 bases: TGTGCCATCGGGAATACAGATACGCAGTATTTT. Translated: CAIGNTDTQYF.